This T cell receptor beta chain emerged from a study of vaccination effects on CD4 cells after COVID-19. As concerns this clone: The antigen is undetermined.

The length of the CDR3 is 15 residues. CDR1 is MNHNS and CDR2 is SASEGT in the germline V gene. The V end was cut by 2 bases, the J end by 0 bases, with 11 bases between. Clones were sequenced by immunoSEQ multiplex PCR, and TCRdb holds only the in-frame ones, with some missing. The sample yields approximately 58,000 clones, 60% to 85% seen once. Isolation of CD4+ T cells took place after nine to ten days of culture. This chain joins TRBV6-1 and TRBJ2-7, with a tentative D call TRBD2 (5 bases). The sample here was CD4+ T cells from PBMCs cultured without peptide, taken before COVID-19 vaccination. The TCR was taken from a human donor who received a COVID-19 vaccine. CDR3 nucleotides: TGTGCCAGCAGTGAACCGGGGAGACGCTCCTACGAGCAGTACGTC. Its translation is CASSEPGRRSYEQYV.